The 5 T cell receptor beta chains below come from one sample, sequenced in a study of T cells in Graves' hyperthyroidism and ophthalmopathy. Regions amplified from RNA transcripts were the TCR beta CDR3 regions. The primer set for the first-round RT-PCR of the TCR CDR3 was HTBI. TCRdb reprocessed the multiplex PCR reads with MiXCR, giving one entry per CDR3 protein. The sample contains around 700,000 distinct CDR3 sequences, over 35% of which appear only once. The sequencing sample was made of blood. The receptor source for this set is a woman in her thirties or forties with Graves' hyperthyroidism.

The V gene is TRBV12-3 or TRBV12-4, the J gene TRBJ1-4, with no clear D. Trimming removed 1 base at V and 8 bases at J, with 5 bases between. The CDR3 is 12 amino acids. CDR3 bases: TGTGCCAGCAGTTTAGTTGACGAAAAACTGTTTTTT. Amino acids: CASSLVDEKLFF.

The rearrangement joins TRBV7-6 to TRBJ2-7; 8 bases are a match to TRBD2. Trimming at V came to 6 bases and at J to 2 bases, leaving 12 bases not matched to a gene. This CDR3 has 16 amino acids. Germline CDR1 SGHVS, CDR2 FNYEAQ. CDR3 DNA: TGTGCCAGCAGGCCTTACGGCGGGGGGAGAACCTACGAGCAGTACTTC. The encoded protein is CASRPYGGGRTYEQYF.

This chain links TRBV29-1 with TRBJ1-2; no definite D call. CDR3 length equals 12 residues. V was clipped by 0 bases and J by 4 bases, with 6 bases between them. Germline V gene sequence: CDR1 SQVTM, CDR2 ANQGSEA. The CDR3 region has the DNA TGCAGCGTTGAAGAGGGCTCCTATGGCTACACCTTC. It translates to CSVEEGSYGYTF.

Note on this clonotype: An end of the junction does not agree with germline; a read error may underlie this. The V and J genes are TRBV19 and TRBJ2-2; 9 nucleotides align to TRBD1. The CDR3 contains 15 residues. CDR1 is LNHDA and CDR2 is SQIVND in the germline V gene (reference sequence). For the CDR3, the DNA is TGTGCCAGTGCTAACCGGGACAGGGACACCGGGGAGCCGTTTTTT. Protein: CASANRDRDTGEPFF.

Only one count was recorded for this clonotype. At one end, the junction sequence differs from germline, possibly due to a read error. Here the CDR3 reads CAGSLGNYGYTF. Here the CDR3 DNA reads TGTGCCGGCAGTTTAGGAAACTATGGCTACACCTTC. The chain uses TRBV12-3 or TRBV12-4 and TRBJ1-2; D not certain. The CDR3 has 12 residues.